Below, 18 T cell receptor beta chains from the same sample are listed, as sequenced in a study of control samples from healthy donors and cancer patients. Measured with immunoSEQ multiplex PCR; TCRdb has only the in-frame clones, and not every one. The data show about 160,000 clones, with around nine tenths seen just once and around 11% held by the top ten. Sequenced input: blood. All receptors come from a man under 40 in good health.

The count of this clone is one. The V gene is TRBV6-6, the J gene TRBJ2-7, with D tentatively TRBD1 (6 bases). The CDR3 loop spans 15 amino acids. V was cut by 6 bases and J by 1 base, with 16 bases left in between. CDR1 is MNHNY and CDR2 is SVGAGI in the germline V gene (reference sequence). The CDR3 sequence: CASSLERQASYEQYF. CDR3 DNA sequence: TGTGCCAGCAGCTTGGAGAGACAGGCGTCCTACGAGCAGTACTTC.

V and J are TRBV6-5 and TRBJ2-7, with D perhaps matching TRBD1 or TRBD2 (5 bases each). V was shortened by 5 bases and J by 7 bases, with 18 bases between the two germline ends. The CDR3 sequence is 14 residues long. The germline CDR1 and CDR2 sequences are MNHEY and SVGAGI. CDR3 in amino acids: CASSLAGTKGEQYF. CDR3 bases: TGTGCCAGCAGTCTAGCCGGGACCAAAGGGGAGCAGTACTTC.

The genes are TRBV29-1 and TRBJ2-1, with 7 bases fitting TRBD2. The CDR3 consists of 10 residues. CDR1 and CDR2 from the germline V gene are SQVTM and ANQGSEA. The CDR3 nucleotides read TGCACCGACGGGGAGGGTGAGCAGTTCTTC. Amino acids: CTDGEGEQFF.

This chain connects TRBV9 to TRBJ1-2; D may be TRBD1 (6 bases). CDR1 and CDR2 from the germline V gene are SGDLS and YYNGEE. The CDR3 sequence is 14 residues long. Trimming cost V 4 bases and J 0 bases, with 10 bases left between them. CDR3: CASSIGQTNYGYTF. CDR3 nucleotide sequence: TGTGCCAGCAGCATCGGACAGACTAACTATGGCTACACCTTC.

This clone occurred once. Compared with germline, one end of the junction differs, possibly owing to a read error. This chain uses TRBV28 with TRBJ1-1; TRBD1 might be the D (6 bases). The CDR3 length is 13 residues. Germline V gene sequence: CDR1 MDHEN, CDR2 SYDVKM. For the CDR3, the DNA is TGTGCCAGCATTTTACAGGGGAACACTGAAGCTTTCTTT. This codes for CASILQGNTEAFF.

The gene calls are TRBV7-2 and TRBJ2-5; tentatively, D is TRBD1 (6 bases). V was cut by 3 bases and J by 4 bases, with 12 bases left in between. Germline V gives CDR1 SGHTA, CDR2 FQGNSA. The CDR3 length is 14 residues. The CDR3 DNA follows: TGTGCCAGCAGCTTTTCCAGGGGATCAGAGACCCAGTACTTC. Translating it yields CASSFSRGSETQYF.

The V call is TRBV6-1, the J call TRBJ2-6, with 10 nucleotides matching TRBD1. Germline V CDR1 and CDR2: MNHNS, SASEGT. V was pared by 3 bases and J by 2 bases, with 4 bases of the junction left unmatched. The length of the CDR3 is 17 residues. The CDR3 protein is CASSEGQGRPGANVLTF. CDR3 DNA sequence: TGTGCCAGCAGTGAGGGACAGGGGAGGCCTGGGGCCAACGTCCTGACTTTC.

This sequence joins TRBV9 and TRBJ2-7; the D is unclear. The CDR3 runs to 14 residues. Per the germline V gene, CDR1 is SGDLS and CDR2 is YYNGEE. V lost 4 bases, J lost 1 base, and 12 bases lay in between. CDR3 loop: CASSPRSSSYEQYF. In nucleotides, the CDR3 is TGTGCCAGCAGCCCGCGGTCCTCGTCCTACGAGCAGTACTTC.

The CDR3 protein is CASSSGAGGQFF. In DNA form, the CDR3 reads TGTGCCAGCAGTTCAGGAGCGGGAGGGCAGTTCTTC. The V and J genes are TRBV6-2 or TRBV6-3 and TRBJ2-1, with 9 nucleotides matching TRBD2. V lost 4 bases to trimming and J lost 12 bases; unmatched junction nucleotides: 4. Germline V lookup: CDR1 MNHEY, CDR2 SVGEGT. This CDR3 region has 12 residues.

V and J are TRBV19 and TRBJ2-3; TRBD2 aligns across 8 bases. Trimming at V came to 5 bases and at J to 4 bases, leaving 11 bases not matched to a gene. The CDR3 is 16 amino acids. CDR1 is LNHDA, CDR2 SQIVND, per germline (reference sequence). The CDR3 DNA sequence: TGTGCCAGTAGTTCGGGAGGGCGCCCACACGCAGATACGCAGTATTTT. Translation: CASSSGGRPHADTQYF.

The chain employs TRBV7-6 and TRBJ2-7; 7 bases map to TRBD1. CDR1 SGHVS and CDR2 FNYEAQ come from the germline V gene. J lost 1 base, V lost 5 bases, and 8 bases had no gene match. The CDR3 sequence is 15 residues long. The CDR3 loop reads CASSESGQLSYEQYF. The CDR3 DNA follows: TGTGCCAGCAGCGAATCGGGACAGCTGTCCTACGAGCAGTACTTC.

The CDR3 sequence is CASSLEQVTEAFF. DNA for the CDR3: TGTGCCAGCAGCTTAGAGCAGGTTACTGAAGCTTTCTTT. The gene calls are TRBV7-2 and TRBJ1-1; unclear D gene. CDR1 is SGHTA and CDR2 is FQGNSA in the germline V gene. There are 13 residues in the CDR3. The V end was cut by 1 base, the J end by 5 bases, with 8 bases between.

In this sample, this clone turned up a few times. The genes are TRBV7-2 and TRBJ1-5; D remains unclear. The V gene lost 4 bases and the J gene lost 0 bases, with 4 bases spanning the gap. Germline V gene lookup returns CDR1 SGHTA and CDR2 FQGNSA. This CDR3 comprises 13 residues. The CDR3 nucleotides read TGTGCCAGCAGCTGGGATAGCAATCAGCCCCAGCATTTT. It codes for CASSWDSNQPQHF.

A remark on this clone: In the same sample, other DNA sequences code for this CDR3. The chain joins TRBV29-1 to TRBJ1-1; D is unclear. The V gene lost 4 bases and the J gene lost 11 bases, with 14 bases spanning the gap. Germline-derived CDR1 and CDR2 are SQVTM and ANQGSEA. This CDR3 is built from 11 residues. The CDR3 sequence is CSVVGSLGAFF. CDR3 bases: TGCAGCGTTGTAGGGTCGTTGGGGGCTTTCTTT. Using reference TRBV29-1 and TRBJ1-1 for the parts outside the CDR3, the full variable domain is SAVISQKPSRDICQRGTSLTIQCQVDSQVTMMFWYRQQPGQSLTLIATANQGSEATYESGFVIDKFPISRPNLTFSTLTVSNMSPEDSSIYLCSVVGSLGAFFGQGTRLTVV.

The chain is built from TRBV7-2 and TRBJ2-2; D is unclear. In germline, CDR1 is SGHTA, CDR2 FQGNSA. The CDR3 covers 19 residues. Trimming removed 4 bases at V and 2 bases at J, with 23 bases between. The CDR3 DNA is TGTGCCAGCAGCTCCAAGTCGGTTTGGGGTAGGGCAAACACCGGGGAGCTGTTTTTT. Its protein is CASSSKSVWGRANTGELFF.

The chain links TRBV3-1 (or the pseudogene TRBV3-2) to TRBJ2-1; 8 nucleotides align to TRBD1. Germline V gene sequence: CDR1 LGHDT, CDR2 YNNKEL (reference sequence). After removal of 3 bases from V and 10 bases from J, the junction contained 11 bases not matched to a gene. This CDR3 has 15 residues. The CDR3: CASSHTLGTGGEQFF. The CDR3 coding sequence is TGTGCCAGCAGCCATACATTAGGGACAGGTGGGGAGCAGTTCTTC.

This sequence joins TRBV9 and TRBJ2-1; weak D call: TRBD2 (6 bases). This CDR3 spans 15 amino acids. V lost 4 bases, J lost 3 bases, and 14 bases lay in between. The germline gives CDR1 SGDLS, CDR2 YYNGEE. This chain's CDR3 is CASSTYSGNYNEQFF. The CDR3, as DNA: TGTGCCAGCAGCACCTATAGCGGAAACTACAATGAGCAGTTCTTC.

CDR3 protein: CASSFWSGGLLETQYF. The CDR3 DNA sequence: TGTGCCAGCAGTTTTTGGAGCGGGGGGCTCCTAGAGACCCAGTACTTC. V is TRBV27 and J is TRBJ2-5; TRBD2 agrees at 9 bases. The CDR3 runs 16 residues. J lost 4 bases, V lost 3 bases, and 9 bases had no gene match. The V gene's germline CDR1 is MNHEY and CDR2 SMNVEV (reference sequence).